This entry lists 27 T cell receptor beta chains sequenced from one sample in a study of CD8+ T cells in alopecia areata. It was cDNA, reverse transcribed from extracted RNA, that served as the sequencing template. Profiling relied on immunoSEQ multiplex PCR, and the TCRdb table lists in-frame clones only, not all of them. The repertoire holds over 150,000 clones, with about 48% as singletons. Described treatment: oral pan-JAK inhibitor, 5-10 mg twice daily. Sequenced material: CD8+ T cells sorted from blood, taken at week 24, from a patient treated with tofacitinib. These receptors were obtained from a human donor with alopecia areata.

CDR3 DNA sequence: TGTGCCACCAGTGGGGGGGCGGGCTACGAGCAGTACTTC. Amino acids: CATSGGAGYEQYF. The chain is built from TRBV15 and TRBJ2-7; maybe TRBD2 (7 bases). Germline V gene data show CDR1 as LNHNV and CDR2 as YYDKDF (reference sequence). The CDR3 length is 13 residues. V gave up 6 bases and J gave up 3 bases, with 12 bases separating them.

The CDR3 bases are TGTGCCACCAGCAGAGCCGCAGAAGGGCCGTACGAGCAGTACTTC. Translation gives CATSRAAEGPYEQYF. J is TRBJ2-7 and V is TRBV15; D is unclear. The CDR3 loop spans 15 amino acids. V lost 1 base, J lost 4 bases, and 14 bases lay in between. Germline V gene lookup returns CDR1 LNHNV and CDR2 YYDKDF (reference sequence).

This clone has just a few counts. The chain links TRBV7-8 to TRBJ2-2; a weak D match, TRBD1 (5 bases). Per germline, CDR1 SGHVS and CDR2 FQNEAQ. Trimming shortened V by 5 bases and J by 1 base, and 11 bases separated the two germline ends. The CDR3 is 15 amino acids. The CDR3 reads CASSPWGQNTGELFF. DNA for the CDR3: TGTGCCAGCAGCCCCTGGGGCCAGAACACCGGGGAGCTGTTTTTT.

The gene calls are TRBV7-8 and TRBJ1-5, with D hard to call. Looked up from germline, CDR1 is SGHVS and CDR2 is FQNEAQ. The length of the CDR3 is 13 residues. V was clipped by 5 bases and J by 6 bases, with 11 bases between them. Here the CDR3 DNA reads TGTGCCAGCAGCCGTGGGTCGGTTCAGCCCCAGCATTTT. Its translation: CASSRGSVQPQHF.

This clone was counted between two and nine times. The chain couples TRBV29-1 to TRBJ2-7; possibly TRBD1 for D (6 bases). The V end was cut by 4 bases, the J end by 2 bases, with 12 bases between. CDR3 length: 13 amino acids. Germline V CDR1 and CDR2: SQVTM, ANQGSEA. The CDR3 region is CSVAGTNTYEQYF. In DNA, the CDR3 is TGCAGCGTTGCCGGGACAAACACCTACGAGCAGTACTTC.

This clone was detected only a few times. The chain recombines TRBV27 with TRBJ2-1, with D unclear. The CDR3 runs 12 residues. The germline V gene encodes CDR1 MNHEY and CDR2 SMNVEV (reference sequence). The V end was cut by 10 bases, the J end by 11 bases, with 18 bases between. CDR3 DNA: TGTGCCACCTCTCTTCCAGGCCGGCAGCAGTTCTTC. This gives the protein CATSLPGRQQFF.

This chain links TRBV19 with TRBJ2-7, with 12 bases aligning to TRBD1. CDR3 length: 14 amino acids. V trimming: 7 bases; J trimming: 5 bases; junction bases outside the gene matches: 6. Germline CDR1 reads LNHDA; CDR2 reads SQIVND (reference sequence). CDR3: CASTPGTGGHEQYF. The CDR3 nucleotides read TGTGCCAGTACCCCCGGGACAGGGGGCCACGAGCAGTACTTC.

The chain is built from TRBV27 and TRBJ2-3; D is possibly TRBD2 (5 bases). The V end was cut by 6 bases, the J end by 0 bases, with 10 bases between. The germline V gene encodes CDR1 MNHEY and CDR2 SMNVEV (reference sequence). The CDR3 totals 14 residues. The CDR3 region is CASRSGYSTDTQYF. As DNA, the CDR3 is TGTGCCAGCAGATCGGGGTATAGCACAGATACGCAGTATTTT.

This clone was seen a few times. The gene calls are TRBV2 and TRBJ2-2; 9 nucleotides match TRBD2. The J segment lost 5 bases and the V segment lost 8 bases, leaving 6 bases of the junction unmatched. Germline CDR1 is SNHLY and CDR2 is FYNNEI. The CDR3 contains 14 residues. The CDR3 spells CASHLAGRTGELFF. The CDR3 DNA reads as TGTGCCAGCCACCTAGCGGGGAGAACCGGGGAGCTGTTTTTT.

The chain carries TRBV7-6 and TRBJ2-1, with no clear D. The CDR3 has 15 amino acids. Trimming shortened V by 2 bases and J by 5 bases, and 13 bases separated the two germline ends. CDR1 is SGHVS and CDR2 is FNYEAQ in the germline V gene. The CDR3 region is CASSLRSDQHNEQFF. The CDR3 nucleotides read TGTGCCAGCAGCTTACGGTCGGACCAACACAATGAGCAGTTCTTC.

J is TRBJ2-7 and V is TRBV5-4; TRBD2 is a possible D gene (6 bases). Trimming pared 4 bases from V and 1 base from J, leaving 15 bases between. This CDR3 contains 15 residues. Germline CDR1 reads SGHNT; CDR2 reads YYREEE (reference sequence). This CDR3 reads CASSLGRGGSYEQYF. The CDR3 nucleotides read TGTGCCAGCAGCCTCGGTAGAGGAGGGTCCTACGAGCAGTACTTC.

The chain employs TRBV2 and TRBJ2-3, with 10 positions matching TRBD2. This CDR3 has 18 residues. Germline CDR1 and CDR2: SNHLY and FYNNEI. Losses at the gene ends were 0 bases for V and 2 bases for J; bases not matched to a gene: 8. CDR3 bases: TGTGCCAGCAGTGAAGCCACGAGACTAGCGGGTACCACAGATACGCAGTATTTT. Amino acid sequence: CASSEATRLAGTTDTQYF.

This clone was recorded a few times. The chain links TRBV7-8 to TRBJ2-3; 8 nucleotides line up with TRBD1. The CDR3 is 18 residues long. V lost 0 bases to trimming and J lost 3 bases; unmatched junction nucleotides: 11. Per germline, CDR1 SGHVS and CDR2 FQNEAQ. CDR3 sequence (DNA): TGTGCCAGCAGCTTAGCGGCGGCAGGGGGCATGGGGACAGATACGCAGTATTTT. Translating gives CASSLAAAGGMGTDTQYF. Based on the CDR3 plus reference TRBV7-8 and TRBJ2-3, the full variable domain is GAGVSQSPRYKVAKRGQDVALRCDPISGHVSLFWYQQALGQGPEFLTYFQNEAQLDKSGLPSDRFFAERPEGSVSTLKIQRTQQEDSAVYLCASSLAAAGGMGTDTQYFGPGTRLTVL.

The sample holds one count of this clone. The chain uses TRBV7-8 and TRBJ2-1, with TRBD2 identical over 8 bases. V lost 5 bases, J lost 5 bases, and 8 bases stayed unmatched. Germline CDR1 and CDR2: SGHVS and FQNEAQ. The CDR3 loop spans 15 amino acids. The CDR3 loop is CASSIERGINNEQFF. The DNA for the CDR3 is TGTGCCAGCAGCATAGAGCGGGGGATAAACAATGAGCAGTTCTTC.

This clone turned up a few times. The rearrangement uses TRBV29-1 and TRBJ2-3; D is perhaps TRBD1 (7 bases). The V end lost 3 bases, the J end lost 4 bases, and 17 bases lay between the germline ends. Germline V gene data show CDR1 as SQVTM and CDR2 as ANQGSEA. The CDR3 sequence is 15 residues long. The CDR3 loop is CSVDRDTGEADTQYF. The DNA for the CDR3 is TGCAGCGTTGACCGCGACACAGGGGAGGCAGATACGCAGTATTTT.

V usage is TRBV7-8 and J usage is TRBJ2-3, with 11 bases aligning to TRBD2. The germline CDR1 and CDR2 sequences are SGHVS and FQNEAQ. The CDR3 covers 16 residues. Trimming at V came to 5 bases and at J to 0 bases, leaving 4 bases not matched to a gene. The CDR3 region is CASSGGTSGSTDTQYF. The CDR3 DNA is TGTGCCAGCAGCGGCGGGACTAGCGGCAGCACAGATACGCAGTATTTT.

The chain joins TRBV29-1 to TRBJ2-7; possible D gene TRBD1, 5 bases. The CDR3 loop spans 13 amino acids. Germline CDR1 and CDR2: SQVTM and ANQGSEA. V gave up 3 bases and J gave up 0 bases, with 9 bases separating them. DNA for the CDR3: TGCAGCGTTGAGACAGAAAACTCCTACGAGCAGTACTTC. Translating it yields CSVETENSYEQYF.

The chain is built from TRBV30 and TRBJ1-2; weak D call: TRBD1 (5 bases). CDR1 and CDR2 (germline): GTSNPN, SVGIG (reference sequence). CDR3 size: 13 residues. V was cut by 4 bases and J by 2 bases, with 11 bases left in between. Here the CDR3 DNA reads TGTGCCTGGACCACAGGTTCGAACTATGGCTACACCTTC. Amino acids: CAWTTGSNYGYTF.

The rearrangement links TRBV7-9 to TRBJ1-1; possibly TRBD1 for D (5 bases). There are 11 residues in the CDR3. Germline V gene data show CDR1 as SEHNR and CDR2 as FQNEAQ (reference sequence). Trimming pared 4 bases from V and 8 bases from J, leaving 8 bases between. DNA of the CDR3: TGTGCCAGCAGCTCAGGGCTGGAAGCTTTCTTT. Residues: CASSSGLEAFF.

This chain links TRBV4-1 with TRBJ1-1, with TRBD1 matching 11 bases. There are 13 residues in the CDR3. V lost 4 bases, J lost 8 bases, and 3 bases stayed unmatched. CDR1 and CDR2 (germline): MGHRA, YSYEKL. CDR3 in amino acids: CASSPGQGAEAFF. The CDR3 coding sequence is TGCGCCAGCAGCCCCGGACAGGGGGCAGAAGCTTTCTTT.

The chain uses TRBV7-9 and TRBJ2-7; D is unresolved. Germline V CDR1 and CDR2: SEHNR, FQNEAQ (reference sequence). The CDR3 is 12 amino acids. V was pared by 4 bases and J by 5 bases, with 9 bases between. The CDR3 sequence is CASSSGKDEQYF. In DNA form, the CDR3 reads TGTGCCAGCAGCTCGGGCAAGGACGAGCAGTACTTC.

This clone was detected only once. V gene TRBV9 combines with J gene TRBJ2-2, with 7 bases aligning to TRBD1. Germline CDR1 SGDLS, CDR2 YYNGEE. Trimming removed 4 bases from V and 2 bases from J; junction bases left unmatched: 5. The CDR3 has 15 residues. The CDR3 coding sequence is TGTGCCAGCAGCTCAACAGGGGATAACACCGGGGAGCTGTTTTTT. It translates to CASSSTGDNTGELFF.

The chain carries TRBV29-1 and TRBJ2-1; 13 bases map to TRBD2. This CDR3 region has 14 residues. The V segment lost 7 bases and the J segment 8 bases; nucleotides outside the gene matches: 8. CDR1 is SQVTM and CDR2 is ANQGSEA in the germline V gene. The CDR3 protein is CSAQTSGGADEQFF. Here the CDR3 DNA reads TGCAGCGCCCAAACTAGCGGGGGGGCCGATGAGCAGTTCTTC.

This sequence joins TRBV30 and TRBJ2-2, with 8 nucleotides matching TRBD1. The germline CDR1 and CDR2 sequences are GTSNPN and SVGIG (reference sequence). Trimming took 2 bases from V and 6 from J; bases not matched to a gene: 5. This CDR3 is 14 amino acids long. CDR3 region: CAWSWSGGPGELFF. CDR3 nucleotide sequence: TGTGCCTGGAGTTGGTCAGGGGGCCCCGGGGAGCTGTTTTTT.

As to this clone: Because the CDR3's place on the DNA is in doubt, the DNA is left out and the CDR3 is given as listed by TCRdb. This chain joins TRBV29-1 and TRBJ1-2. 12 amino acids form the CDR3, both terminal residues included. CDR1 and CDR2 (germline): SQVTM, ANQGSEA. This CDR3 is CSVSEILYGCTF.

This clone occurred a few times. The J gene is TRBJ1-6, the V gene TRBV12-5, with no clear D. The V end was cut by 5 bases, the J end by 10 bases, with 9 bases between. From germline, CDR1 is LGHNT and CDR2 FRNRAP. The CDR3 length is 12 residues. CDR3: CASGGLGSPLHF. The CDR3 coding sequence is TGTGCTAGTGGTGGACTGGGATCACCCCTCCACTTT.

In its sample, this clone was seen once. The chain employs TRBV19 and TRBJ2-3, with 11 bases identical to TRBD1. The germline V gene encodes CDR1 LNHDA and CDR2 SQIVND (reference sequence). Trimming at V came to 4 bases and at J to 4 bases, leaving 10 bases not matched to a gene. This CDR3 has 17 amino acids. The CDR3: CASSNEDRGPGADTQYF. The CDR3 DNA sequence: TGTGCCAGTAGTAATGAGGACAGGGGGCCGGGGGCAGATACGCAGTATTTT.